This T cell receptor (beta chain) was sequenced in a study of T cells in Graves' hyperthyroidism and ophthalmopathy. Study-wide background: Upon initial diagnosis and before any treatment, peripheral blood was collected. Study-wide results and limits: Among thyroid clonotypes expanded above 0.001, most also appeared in blood.

Amplification of TCR beta CDR3 regions was performed using RNA transcripts as template. HTBI primers were used for first-round RT-PCR of the TCR CDR3. MiXCR, run by TCRdb on the multiplex PCR reads, gives a single entry per CDR3 protein. This table has hundreds of thousands of distinct CDR3 sequences, 13% appearing once. The V and J ends lost 0 bases and 10 bases, in that order; junction bases with no gene match: 11. Per the germline V gene, CDR1 is MNHNS and CDR2 is SASEGT. This CDR3 is built from 17 residues. With a duration under 2 months, the hyperthyroidism was newly diagnosed in patients aged 18 to 65. Patients with uncontrolled infections, other autoimmune diseases, pregnancy or lactation were excluded. In regard to this clonotype: Antigen: not known. A read error may explain this, as a much larger clone is one base away.

This chain joins TRBV6-1 and TRBJ2-1; TRBD2 matches at 11 bases. This receptor was identified in a young woman with Graves' hyperthyroidism. Sequencing was done on a sample of blood. The CDR3 loop reads CASSEAGIAGGRNEQFF. The CDR3 coding sequence is TGTGCCAGCAGTGAAGCGGGTATAGCGGGGGGGCGGAACGAGCAGTTCTTC.